A selection of T cell receptor beta chains follows, all from one sample in a study of blood T cell repertoires in COVID-19. Assay: immunoSEQ multiplex PCR; the TCRdb copy retains only in-frame clones and omits some. The sample includes 300,000 to 450,000 clones, 85% of them seen just once. Sequencing was done on a sample of peripheral blood. These receptors came from a woman under 30 with acute or convalescent COVID-19. CDR3s include the opening cysteine and the closing phenylalanine or tryptophan. A D gene is named only where the DNA matches it firmly. Part of the rows lack a size; the others show once, few, many or a class for expanded clones.

. . TRBJ1-2 TRBV7-3 CASSSDTLGYTF TGTGCCAGCAGCTCCGACACTCTTGGCTACACCTTC
. few TRBJ2-2 TRBV2 CASSEEGQATGELFF TGTGCCAGCAGTGAAGAGGGACAAGCCACCGGGGAGCTGTTTTTT
. once TRBJ2-2 TRBV27 CASRDSNTGELFF TGTGCCAGCCGGGACTCCAACACCGGGGAGCTGTTTTTT
TRBD1 . TRBJ2-4 TRBV24-1 CATSDGQGLVNIQYF TGTGCCACCAGTGATGGACAGGGCCTTGTGAACATTCAGTACTTC
. . TRBJ1-5 TRBV19 CASKAPEFNQPQHF TGTGCCAGTAAAGCGCCGGAGTTCAATCAGCCCCAGCATTTT
TRBD1 . TRBJ2-7 TRBV12-3/TRBV12-4 CASSNRGEQYF TGTGCCAGCAGTAACAGGGGCGAGCAGTACTTC
. few TRBJ1-2 TRBV6-6 CASSFGSYEANYGYTF TGTGCCAGCAGCTTCGGATCTTACGAGGCTAACTATGGCTACACCTTC
TRBD2 . TRBJ2-1 TRBV9 CASSPTSGRAGEQFF TGTGCCAGCAGCCCCACTAGCGGGAGGGCCGGTGAGCAGTTCTTC
TRBD1 . TRBJ1-4 TRBV19 CASRRDRLNEKLFF TGTGCCTCAAGACGGGACAGGCTTAATGAAAAACTGTTTTTT
TRBD2 . TRBJ2-4 TRBV7-3 CASSAGLGENIQYF TGTGCCAGCAGCGCCGGACTAGGAGAAAACATTCAGTACTTC
. . TRBJ2-3 TRBV19 CASSKGGKNEDTQYF TGTGCCAGTAGTAAGGGCGGGAAAAATGAAGATACGCAGTATTTT
. . TRBJ1-1 TRBV11-2 CASSPLTGRNTEAFF TGTGCCAGCAGCCCTCTGACAGGAAGGAACACTGAAGCTTTCTTT
. . TRBJ2-1 TRBV6-5 CASSSDNREQFF TGTGCCAGCAGTTCCGACAACCGTGAGCAGTTCTTC
TRBD2 . TRBJ2-3 TRBV4-1 CASSQAGGTTDTQYF TGCGCCAGCAGCCAAGCGGGAGGAACTACAGATACGCAGTATTTT
TRBD1 . TRBJ1-2 TRBV5-6 CASSAAGTAYGYTF TGTGCCAGCAGCGCAGCCGGGACAGCCTATGGCTACACCTTC
TRBD1 . TRBJ2-1 TRBV24-1 CATSDWDRGDDEQFF TGTGCCACCAGTGACTGGGACAGGGGCGACGATGAGCAGTTCTTC
. . TRBJ1-5 TRBV5-1 CASSVEPGIQPQHF TGCGCCAGCAGCGTTGAGCCAGGGATCCAGCCCCAGCATTTT
. . TRBJ2-7 TRBV7-2 CASSFAPTYEQYF TGTGCCAGCAGCTTCGCGCCGACTTACGAGCAGTACTTC
. . TRBJ1-2 TRBV7-9 CASSLSQGSNYGYTF TGTGCCAGCAGCTTAAGCCAGGGAAGTAACTATGGCTACACCTTC
. . TRBJ2-2 TRBV9 CASSVGPEPGGGELFF TGTGCCAGCAGCGTAGGTCCCGAGCCCGGGGGAGGGGAGCTGTTTTTT
. . TRBJ2-7 TRBV7-9 CASSTPWAGAAEAQYF TGTGCCAGCAGCACCCCTTGGGCGGGGGCTGCTGAGGCGCAGTACTTC
TRBD1 . TRBJ1-2 TRBV6-5 CASRGQVLGGYTF TGTGCCAGCCGCGGACAGGTCTTAGGGGGCTACACCTTC
. . TRBJ2-7 TRBV9 CASSQSGELYEQYF TGTGCCAGCAGCCAATCCGGAGAGCTCTACGAGCAGTACTTC
TRBD1 . TRBJ1-3 TRBV28 CASSLRTGVGNTIYF TGTGCCAGCAGTTTACGTACAGGGGTCGGAAACACCATATATTTT
. . TRBJ1-6 TRBV2 CASSVGGRAYNSPLHF TGTGCCAGCAGTGTCGGGGGGCGGGCCTATAATTCACCCCTCCACTTT
TRBD1 . TRBJ2-2 TRBV19 CASSLDRPGELFF TGTGCCAGTAGTCTGGACAGGCCCGGGGAGCTGTTTTTT
. . TRBJ1-5 TRBV2 CASAIGDNQPQHF TGTGCCTCAGCAATAGGGGACAATCAGCCCCAGCATTTT
TRBD1 . TRBJ1-1 TRBV4-1 CASSLSGTGDTEAFF TGCGCCAGCAGTCTTTCCGGGACAGGGGACACTGAAGCTTTCTTT
TRBD1 few TRBJ2-7 TRBV10-3 CAIRDSGQGYEQYF TGTGCCATCAGGGACTCGGGACAGGGTTACGAGCAGTACTTC
. few TRBJ1-5 TRBV29-1 CSVAQGSWNQPQHF TGCAGCGTCGCACAGGGCAGTTGGAATCAGCCCCAGCATTTT
. . TRBJ1-2 TRBV12-3/TRBV12-4 CASSLSYIYGYTF TGTGCCAGCAGTTTAAGCTATATCTATGGCTACACCTTC
. once TRBJ2-1 TRBV7-2 CASSLGSSGNEQFF TGTGCCAGCAGCTTAGGCTCTAGTGGCAATGAGCAGTTCTTC
TRBD1 . TRBJ1-6 TRBV6-5 CASTRGSGIESPLHF TGTGCCAGCACCAGGGGGTCAGGGATCGAATCACCCCTCCACTTT
. . TRBJ2-3 TRBV6-1 CASSEDLADTQYF TGTGCCAGCAGCGAAGACCTCGCGGATACGCAGTATTTT
TRBD2 . TRBJ2-1 TRBV5-1 CASSLAGGLGDEQFF TGCGCCAGCAGCCTAGCGGGGGGCCTCGGGGATGAGCAGTTCTTC
. . TRBJ2-5 TRBV5-1 CASSQNRQETQYF TGCGCCAGCAGTCAGAACAGACAAGAGACCCAGTACTTC
. . TRBJ2-7 TRBV19 CASSIDGSGPSYEQYF TGTGCCAGTAGTATAGATGGTAGCGGCCCTTCCTACGAGCAGTACTTC
. . TRBJ1-1 TRBV6-5 CASAQHDRLAFF TGTGCCAGCGCCCAACATGACAGGCTGGCTTTCTTT
. . TRBJ1-2 TRBV12-3/TRBV12-4 CASSLWGRIGYTF TGTGCCAGCAGTTTATGGGGGCGCATTGGCTACACCTTC
. . TRBJ2-3 TRBV27 CASSFGTGGDTQYF TGTGCCAGCAGTTTCGGGACTGGGGGAGATACGCAGTATTTT
. . TRBJ2-2 TRBV9 CASSARDWGPGELFF TGTGCCAGCAGCGCCCGGGACTGGGGTCCCGGGGAGCTGTTTTTT
TRBD1 . TRBJ1-6 TRBV5-1 CASSVGQGGSPLHF TGCGCCAGCAGCGTGGGACAGGGGGGTTCACCCCTCCACTTT
. few TRBJ2-2 TRBV2 CASSAHPGQSGTGELFF TGTGCCAGCAGTGCGCACCCCGGACAATCGGGCACCGGGGAGCTGTTTTTT
TRBD1 . TRBJ1-1 TRBV7-9 CASSGRTGTDTEAFF TGTGCCAGCAGCGGCCGGACAGGGACAGACACTGAAGCTTTCTTT
. once TRBJ2-1 TRBV2 CASSEDRSNLNEQFF TGTGCCAGCAGTGAAGACAGGAGCAACCTCAATGAGCAGTTCTTC
TRBD1 . TRBJ1-3 TRBV6-5 CASPKDRGPGNTIYF TGTGCCAGCCCAAAGGACAGGGGGCCAGGAAACACCATATATTTT
. . TRBJ1-4 TRBV30 CALLRDTGNEKLFF TGTGCCTTACTCCGGGACACGGGGAATGAAAAACTGTTTTTT
TRBD1 . TRBJ1-2 TRBV19 CASSRDGTGVYGYTF TGTGCCAGTAGTAGGGACGGGACAGGGGTCTATGGCTACACCTTC
. . TRBJ1-6 TRBV6-5 CASSYGSGDPLHF TGTGCCAGCAGTTACGGATCAGGGGATCCCCTCCACTTT
TRBD1 . TRBJ2-1 TRBV29-1 CSEDRGLGGEQFF TGCAGTGAAGACAGGGGGCTGGGGGGTGAGCAGTTCTTC
. . TRBJ1-3 TRBV4-1 CASSPGGLENSGNTIYF TGCGCCAGCAGCCCCGGGGGGCTGGAGAACTCTGGAAACACCATATATTTT
. . TRBJ2-3 TRBV11-1 CASSLARGRGDTQYF TGTGCCAGCAGCTTAGCGAGGGGGAGGGGAGATACGCAGTATTTT
. . TRBJ1-2 TRBV5-1 CASSLGSTTGYTF TGCGCCAGCAGCTTGGGCTCGACGACAGGCTACACCTTC
. few TRBJ1-4 TRBV19 CASSFTGPHNEKLFF TGTGCCAGTAGTTTCACAGGGCCCCATAATGAAAAACTGTTTTTT
. . TRBJ1-3 TRBV5-1 CASSELRDPGNTIYF TGCGCCAGCAGCGAATTGAGGGATCCTGGAAACACCATATATTTT
. . TRBJ1-3 TRBV3-1/TRBV3-2 CASSAEVGAGNTIYF TGTGCCAGCAGCGCAGAGGTAGGGGCTGGAAACACCATATATTTT
. . TRBJ1-3 TRBV2 CASSGQLLSGNTIYF TGTGCCAGCAGTGGACAGCTTCTCTCTGGAAACACCATATATTTT
. . TRBJ2-7 TRBV15 CATSTTTEDNYEQYF TGTGCCACCAGCACCACGACAGAGGATAACTACGAGCAGTACTTC
TRBD2 . TRBJ2-7 TRBV5-1 CASSYFKGLAGVAWYEQYF TGCGCCAGCAGCTACTTTAAGGGACTAGCGGGAGTGGCGTGGTACGAGCAGTACTTC